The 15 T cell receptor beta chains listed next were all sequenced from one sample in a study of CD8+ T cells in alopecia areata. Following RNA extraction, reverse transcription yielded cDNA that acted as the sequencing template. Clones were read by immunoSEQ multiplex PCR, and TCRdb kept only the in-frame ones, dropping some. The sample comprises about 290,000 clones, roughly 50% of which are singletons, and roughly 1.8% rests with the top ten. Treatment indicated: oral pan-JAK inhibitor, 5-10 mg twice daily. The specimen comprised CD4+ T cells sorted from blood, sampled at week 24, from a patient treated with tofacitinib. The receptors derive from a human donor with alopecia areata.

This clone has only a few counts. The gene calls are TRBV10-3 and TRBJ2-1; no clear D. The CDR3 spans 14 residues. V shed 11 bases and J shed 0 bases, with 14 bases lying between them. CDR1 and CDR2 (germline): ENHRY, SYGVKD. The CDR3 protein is CAYSRPDSYNEQFF. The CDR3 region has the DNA TGTGCCTATTCTCGTCCAGACTCCTACAATGAGCAGTTCTTC.

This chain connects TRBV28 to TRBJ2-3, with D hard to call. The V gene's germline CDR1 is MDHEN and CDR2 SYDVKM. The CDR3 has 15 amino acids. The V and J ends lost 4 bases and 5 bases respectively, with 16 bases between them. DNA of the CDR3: TGTGCCAGCAGTTCCAACCGGGCCCAGAGAGATACGCAGTATTTT. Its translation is CASSSNRAQRDTQYF. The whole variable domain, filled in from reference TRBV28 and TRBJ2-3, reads DVKVTQSSRYLVKRTGEKVFLECVQDMDHENMFWYRQDPGLGLRLIYFSYDVKMKEKGDIPEGYSVSREKKERFSLILESASTNQTSMYLCASSSNRAQRDTQYFGPGTRLTVL.

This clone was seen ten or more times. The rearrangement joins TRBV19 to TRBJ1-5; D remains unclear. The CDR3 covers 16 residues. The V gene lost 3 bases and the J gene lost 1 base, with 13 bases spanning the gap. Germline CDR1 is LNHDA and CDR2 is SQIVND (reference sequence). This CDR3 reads CASSIRLGFSNQPQHF. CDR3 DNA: TGTGCCAGTAGTATTAGGTTAGGGTTCAGCAATCAGCCCCAGCATTTT.

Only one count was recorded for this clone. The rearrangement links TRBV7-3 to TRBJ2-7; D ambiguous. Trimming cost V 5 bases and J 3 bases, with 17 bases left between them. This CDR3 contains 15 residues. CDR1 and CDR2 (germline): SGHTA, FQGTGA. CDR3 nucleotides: TGTGCCAGCAGCCCCCACGGACCGCCCCTCTACGAGCAGTACTTC. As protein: CASSPHGPPLYEQYF. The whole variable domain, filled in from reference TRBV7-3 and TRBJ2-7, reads GAGVSQTPSNKVTEKGKYVELRCDPISGHTALYWYRQSLGQGPEFLIYFQGTGAADDSGLPNDRFFAVRPEGSVSTLKIQRTERGDSAVYLCASSPHGPPLYEQYFGPGTRLTVT.

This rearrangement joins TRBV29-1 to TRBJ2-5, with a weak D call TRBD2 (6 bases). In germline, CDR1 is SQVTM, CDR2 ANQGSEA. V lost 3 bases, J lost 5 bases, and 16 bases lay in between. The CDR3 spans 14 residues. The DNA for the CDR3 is TGCAGCGTTGAGGGACTTGGCCCGGGGGAGACCCAGTACTTC. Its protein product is CSVEGLGPGETQYF.

CDR3 coding DNA: TGTGCCAGCAGTTTCTCCGGGAGGACGCAAGAGACCCAGTACTTC. It translates to CASSFSGRTQETQYF. The V and J genes are TRBV28 and TRBJ2-5; the match to TRBD2 covers 7 bases. With V trimmed by 3 bases and J by 2 bases, 6 bases remained unmatched. The germline V gene encodes CDR1 MDHEN and CDR2 SYDVKM. The CDR3 is 15 amino acids.

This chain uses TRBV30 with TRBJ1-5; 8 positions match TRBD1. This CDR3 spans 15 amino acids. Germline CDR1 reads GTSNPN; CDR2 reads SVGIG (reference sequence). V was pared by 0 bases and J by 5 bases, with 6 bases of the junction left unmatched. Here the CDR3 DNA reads TGTGCCTGGAGTGTCCGGACAGGGCGAGATCAGCCCCAGCATTTT. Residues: CAWSVRTGRDQPQHF.

DNA for the CDR3: TGTGCCAGCAGTCGCGACAGGGATCAGCCCCAGCATTTT. It yields the protein CASSRDRDQPQHF. The chain joins TRBV6-5 to TRBJ1-5, with 7 bases lining up with TRBD1. The CDR3 is 13 amino acids. Losses at the gene ends were 5 bases for V and 5 bases for J; bases not matched to a gene: 3. Germline V gene data show CDR1 as MNHEY and CDR2 as SVGAGI.

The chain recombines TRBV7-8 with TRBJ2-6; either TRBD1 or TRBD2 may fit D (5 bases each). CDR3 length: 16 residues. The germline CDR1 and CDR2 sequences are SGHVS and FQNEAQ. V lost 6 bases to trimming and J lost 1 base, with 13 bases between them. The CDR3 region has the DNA TGTGCCAGCAGGGGGACCGGAGCATCTGGGGCCAACGTCCTGACTTTC. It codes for CASRGTGASGANVLTF.

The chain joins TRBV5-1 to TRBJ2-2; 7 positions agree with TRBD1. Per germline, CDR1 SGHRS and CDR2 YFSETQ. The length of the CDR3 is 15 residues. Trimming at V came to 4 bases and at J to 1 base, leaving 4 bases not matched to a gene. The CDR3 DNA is TGCGCCAGCAGCCATACAGGGGAGAACACCGGGGAGCTGTTTTTT. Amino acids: CASSHTGENTGELFF.

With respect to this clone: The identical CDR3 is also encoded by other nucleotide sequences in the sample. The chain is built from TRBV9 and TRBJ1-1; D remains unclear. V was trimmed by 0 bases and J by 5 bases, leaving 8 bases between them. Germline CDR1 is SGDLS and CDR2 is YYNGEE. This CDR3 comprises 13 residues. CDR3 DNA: TGTGCCAGCAGCGTAGGGGTCGGTACTGAAGCTTTCTTT. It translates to CASSVGVGTEAFF.

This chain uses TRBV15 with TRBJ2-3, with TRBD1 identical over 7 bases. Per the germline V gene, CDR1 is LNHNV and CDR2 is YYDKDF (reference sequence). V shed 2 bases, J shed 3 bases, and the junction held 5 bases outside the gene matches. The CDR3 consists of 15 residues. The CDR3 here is CATSRTGTVTDTQYF. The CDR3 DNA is TGTGCCACCAGCAGAACCGGGACAGTAACAGATACGCAGTATTTT.

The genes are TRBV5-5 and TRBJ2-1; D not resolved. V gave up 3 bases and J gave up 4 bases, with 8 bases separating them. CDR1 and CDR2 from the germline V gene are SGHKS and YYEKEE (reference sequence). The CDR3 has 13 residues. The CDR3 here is CASSSPAYNEQFF. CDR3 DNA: TGTGCCAGCAGCTCTCCGGCGTACAATGAGCAGTTCTTC. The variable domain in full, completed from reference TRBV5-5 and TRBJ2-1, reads DAGVTQSPTHLIKTRGQQVTLRCSPISGHKSVSWYQQVLGQGPQFIFQYYEKEERGRGNFPDRFSARQFPNYSSELNVNALLLGDSALYLCASSSPAYNEQFFGPGTRLTVL.

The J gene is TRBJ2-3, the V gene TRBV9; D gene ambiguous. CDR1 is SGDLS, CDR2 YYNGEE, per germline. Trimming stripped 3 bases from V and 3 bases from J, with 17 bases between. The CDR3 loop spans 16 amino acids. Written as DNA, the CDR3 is TGTGCCAGCAGCGCTGACTGGGGAATAAGGACAGATACGCAGTATTTT. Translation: CASSADWGIRTDTQYF.

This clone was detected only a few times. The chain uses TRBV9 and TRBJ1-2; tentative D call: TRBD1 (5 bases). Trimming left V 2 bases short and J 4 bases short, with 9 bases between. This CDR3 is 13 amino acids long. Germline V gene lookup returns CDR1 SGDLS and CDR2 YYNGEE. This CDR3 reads CASSVRDGYGYTF. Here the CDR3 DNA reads TGTGCCAGCAGCGTCAGGGACGGCTATGGCTACACCTTC.